Presented here are 13 T cell receptor beta chains from one specimen sequenced in a study of beta chain features in type 1 diabetes. Study outcomes and limitations: TCRB CDR3 length was moderately but significantly reduced in all four CD4+ subsets of Type 1 diabetes patients.

TCRB transcripts that were expressed got sequenced, as all of the isolated RNA had been reverse transcribed. Clones were sequenced by immunoSEQ multiplex PCR, and TCRdb holds only the in-frame ones, with some missing. Of hundreds of thousands of clones listed, roughly an eighth are singletons. The antigens these receptors bind are not known. The specimen was naive CD4+ T cells from blood. The receptors originated from a woman aged 18 to 35 with type 1 diabetes.

The chain combines TRBV29-1 with TRBJ1-2, with 8 bases matching TRBD1. CDR3 size: 13 residues. Germline-derived CDR1 and CDR2 are SQVTM and ANQGSEA. V lost 5 bases and J lost 0; bases outside the gene matches: 2. CDR3 residues: CSVRQGSNYGYTF. CDR3 coding DNA: TGCAGCGTTAGACAGGGGTCTAACTATGGCTACACCTTC.

This clone was seen only a few times. The gene calls are TRBV30 and TRBJ2-7; no definite D call. The CDR3 contains 11 residues. V shed 4 bases and J shed 5 bases, with 9 bases lying between them. Germline V gene data show CDR1 as GTSNPN and CDR2 as SVGIG (reference sequence). This chain's CDR3 is CAWTLGNEQYF. In DNA form, the CDR3 reads TGTGCCTGGACCCTGGGCAACGAGCAGTACTTC.

In its sample, this clone was seen a few times. The CDR3 DNA follows: TGTGCCAGCACCATGGACAGACAAGAGACCCAGTACTTC. The encoded protein is CASTMDRQETQYF. V and J are TRBV7-2 and TRBJ2-5, with D possibly matching TRBD1 (6 bases). Trimming left V 7 bases short and J 2 bases short, with 11 bases between. CDR3 length equals 13 residues. The germline gives CDR1 SGHTA, CDR2 FQGNSA.

This clone has a handful of counts. V gene TRBV5-1 combines with J gene TRBJ2-1; 8 bases map to TRBD2. The ends lost 2 bases at V and 6 bases at J; junction bases unmatched: 4. The CDR3 length is 14 residues. Germline loops: CDR1 SGHRS, CDR2 YFSETQ. The CDR3 region has the DNA TGCGCCAGCAGCTTAGCGGGAGCCCCCAATGAGCAGTTCTTC. Amino acids: CASSLAGAPNEQFF.

This chain uses TRBV29-1 with TRBJ2-7, with 11 bases aligning to TRBD2. The CDR3 sequence is 14 residues long. Germline V CDR1 and CDR2: SQVTM, ANQGSEA. Losses at the gene ends were 6 bases for V and 4 bases for J; bases not matched to a gene: 8. The CDR3 region is CSVETTSGDYEQYF. CDR3 in DNA: TGCAGCGTGGAAACGACTAGCGGGGATTACGAGCAGTACTTC.

This clone was recorded a few times. Different DNA sequences within this sample yield the same CDR3. The rearrangement joins TRBV9 to TRBJ2-5, with D tentatively TRBD2 (7 bases). Germline V CDR1 and CDR2: SGDLS, YYNGEE. Trimming shortened V by 0 bases and J by 4 bases, and 13 bases separated the two germline ends. CDR3 length: 15 amino acids. As DNA, the CDR3 is TGTGCCAGCAGCGTAGCGGGGGGCTTGGGAGAGACCCAGTACTTC. Residues: CASSVAGGLGETQYF.

This chain connects TRBV5-6 to TRBJ1-1; possible D gene TRBD1, 6 bases. The CDR3 is 13 amino acids. CDR1 and CDR2 from the germline V gene are SGHDT and YYEEEE. The ends were cut back, 3 bases at V and 8 bases at J, with 14 bases in the middle. The CDR3 region has the DNA TGTGCCAGCAGCTCGTCTTTACAGGGAGAAGCTTTCTTT. Translating gives CASSSSLQGEAFF.

This rearrangement joins TRBV4-1 to TRBJ2-7, with D uncertain. The germline V gene encodes CDR1 MGHRA and CDR2 YSYEKL. CDR3 length: 13 residues. Trimming took off 0 bases at V and 7 bases at J, with 10 bases between the two ends. The CDR3 nucleotides read TGCGCCAGCAGCCAAGAGGATATCGGGGAGCAGTACTTC. It translates to CASSQEDIGEQYF.

The chain is built from TRBV11-2 and TRBJ2-1; 9 bases agree with TRBD2. The germline CDR1 and CDR2 sequences are SGHAT and FQNNGV. Losses at the gene ends were 5 bases for V and 6 bases for J; bases not matched to a gene: 8. The CDR3 spans 15 residues. The CDR3 reads CASSVLAGLPNEQFF. The CDR3 DNA reads TGTGCCAGCAGCGTACTAGCGGGTTTACCCAATGAGCAGTTCTTC.

The J gene is TRBJ2-2, the V gene TRBV19, with 8 positions matching TRBD2. The CDR3 has 17 residues. The V segment lost 0 bases and the J segment 3 bases; nucleotides outside the gene matches: 6. In germline, CDR1 is LNHDA, CDR2 SQIVND (reference sequence). This CDR3 is CASSIEKAGADTGELFF. As DNA, the CDR3 is TGTGCCAGTAGTATAGAAAAAGCGGGGGCGGACACCGGGGAGCTGTTTTTT.

The genes are TRBV30 and TRBJ1-3; D may be TRBD1 (5 bases). V was trimmed by 3 bases and J by 0 bases, leaving 15 bases between them. Germline V gene sequence: CDR1 GTSNPN, CDR2 SVGIG (reference sequence). This CDR3 has 16 residues. Here the CDR3 DNA reads TGTGCCTGGAGCGACGGACATATCGACTCTGGAAACACCATATATTTT. Translated, it gives CAWSDGHIDSGNTIYF.

The chain employs TRBV28 and TRBJ1-5; D unclear. Between the trimmed V and J ends, which lost 10 bases and 3 bases, there was a span of 16 bases. This CDR3 region has 14 residues. Germline CDR1 MDHEN, CDR2 SYDVKM. CDR3 protein: CATERPQDNQPQHF. The CDR3 DNA is TGTGCCACCGAGAGACCCCAGGACAATCAGCCCCAGCATTTT. The variable domain in full, with the rest retrieved from reference TRBV28 and TRBJ1-5, is DVKVTQSSRYLVKRTGEKVFLECVQDMDHENMFWYRQDPGLGLRLIYFSYDVKMKEKGDIPEGYSVSREKKERFSLILESASTNQTSMYLCATERPQDNQPQHFGDGTRLSIL.

The gene calls are TRBV5-4 and TRBJ1-1; D perhaps matches TRBD1 (5 bases). Between the trimmed V and J ends, which lost 6 bases and 0 bases, there was a span of 18 bases. Germline values: CDR1 SGHNT, CDR2 YYREEE (reference sequence). The CDR3 has 16 amino acids. CDR3 amino acids: CASNPTGGRLNTEAFF. The CDR3 nucleotides read TGTGCCAGCAATCCCACAGGCGGCAGACTGAACACTGAAGCTTTCTTT.